This TCR beta chain was captured in a study of response to subunit inactivated influenza vaccine. Study-level points and caveats: That few new T cells are recruited by each seasonal influenza vaccination was the authors' suggestion.

As for this clonotype: What it binds is unknown.

TCRdb recomputed calls from the RT-PCR reads with MiXCR, one row per CDR3 protein. This table holds under 500,000 distinct CDR3 sequences, 10% to 11% found once. The junction had 9 bases not matched to a gene; V was cut back by 5 bases and J by 1 base. Germline-derived CDR1 and CDR2 are SGHAT and FQDESV (reference sequence). This CDR3 is built from 17 residues. This material consisted of PBMCs from blood, taken roughly 47 days after vaccination. The rearrangement joins TRBV11-1 to TRBJ2-7, with 12 bases identical to TRBD2. The source of this sequence is a man aged 50 to 60 who received an inactivated influenza vaccine. In nucleotides, the CDR3 is TGTGCCAGCAGCCTGACTAGCGGGAGAGGACTTTCCTACGAGCAGTACTTC. Residues: CASSLTSGRGLSYEQYF.